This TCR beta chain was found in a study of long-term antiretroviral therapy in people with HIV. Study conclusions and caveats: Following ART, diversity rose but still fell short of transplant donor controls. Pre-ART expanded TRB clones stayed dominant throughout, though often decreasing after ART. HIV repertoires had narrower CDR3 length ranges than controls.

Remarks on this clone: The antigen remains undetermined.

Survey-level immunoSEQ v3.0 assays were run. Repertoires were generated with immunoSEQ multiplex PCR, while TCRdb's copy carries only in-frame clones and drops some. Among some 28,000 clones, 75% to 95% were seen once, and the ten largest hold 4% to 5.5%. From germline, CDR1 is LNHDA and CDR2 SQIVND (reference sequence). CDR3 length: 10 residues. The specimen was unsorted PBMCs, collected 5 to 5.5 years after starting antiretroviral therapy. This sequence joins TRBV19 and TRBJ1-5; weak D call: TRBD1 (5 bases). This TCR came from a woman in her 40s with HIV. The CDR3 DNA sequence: TGTGCGACGGGGGGACCGCCCCAGCATTTT. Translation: CATGGPPQHF.